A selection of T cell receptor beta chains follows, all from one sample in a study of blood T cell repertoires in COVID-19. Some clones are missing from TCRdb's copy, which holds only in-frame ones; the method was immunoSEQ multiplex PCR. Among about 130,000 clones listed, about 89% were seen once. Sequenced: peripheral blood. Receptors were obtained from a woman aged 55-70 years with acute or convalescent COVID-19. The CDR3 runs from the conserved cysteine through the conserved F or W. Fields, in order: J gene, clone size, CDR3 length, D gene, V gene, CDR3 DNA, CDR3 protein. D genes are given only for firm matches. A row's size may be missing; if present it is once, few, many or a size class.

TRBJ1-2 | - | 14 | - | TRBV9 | TGTGCCAGCAGCGTTGGACCGGGACTCTATGGCTACACCTTC | CASSVGPGLYGYTF
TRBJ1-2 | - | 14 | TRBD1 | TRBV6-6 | TGTGCCAGCCTCCATCGACAGGGGTACTATGGCTACACCTTC | CASLHRQGYYGYTF
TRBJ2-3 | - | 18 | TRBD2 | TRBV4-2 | TGTGCCAGCAGCCGAGACCCTGGACTAGCGGGGCCCACAGATACGCAGTATTTT | CASSRDPGLAGPTDTQYF
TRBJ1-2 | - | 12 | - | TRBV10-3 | TGTGCCATCAGTCCCGAGAACTATGGCTACACCTTC | CAISPENYGYTF
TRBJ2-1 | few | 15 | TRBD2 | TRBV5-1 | TGCGCCAGCAGCAGGACTAGCGGGAGATTGAATGAGCAGTTCTTC | CASSRTSGRLNEQFF
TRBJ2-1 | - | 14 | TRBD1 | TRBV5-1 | TGCGCCAGCTCTGGACAGGCAGTCCCCAATGAGCAGTTCTTC | CASSGQAVPNEQFF
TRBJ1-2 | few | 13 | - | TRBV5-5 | TGTGCCAGCAGCTTGATACTTAACTATGGCTACACCTTC | CASSLILNYGYTF
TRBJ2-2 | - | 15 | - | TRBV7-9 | TGTGCCAGCAGCTTATTTAGCCGAAACACCGGGGAGCTGTTTTTT | CASSLFSRNTGELFF
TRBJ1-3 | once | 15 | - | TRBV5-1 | TGCGCCAGCAGCTTCGGGAGGAGCTCTGGAAACACCATATATTTT | CASSFGRSSGNTIYF
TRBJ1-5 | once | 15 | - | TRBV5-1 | TGCGCCAGCAGCCTCGGGGACACGGGCAATCAGCCCCAGCATTTT | CASSLGDTGNQPQHF
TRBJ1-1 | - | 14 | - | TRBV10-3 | TGTGCCATGGCAGACGACAGCCGGAACACTGAAGCTTTCTTT | CAMADDSRNTEAFF
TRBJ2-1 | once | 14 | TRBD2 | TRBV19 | TGTGCCAGTAACCCGGCGGGAGAGTACAATGAGCAGTTCTTC | CASNPAGEYNEQFF
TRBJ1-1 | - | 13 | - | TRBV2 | TGTGCCAGCATTAAGGGACTTCACACTGAAGCTTTCTTT | CASIKGLHTEAFF
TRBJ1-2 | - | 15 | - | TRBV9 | TGTGCCAGCAGCGTCTCGGCTCAGAGGCACTATGGCTACACCTTC | CASSVSAQRHYGYTF
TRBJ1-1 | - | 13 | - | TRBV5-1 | TGCGCCAGTGGAAGAGGGCCTTCCACTGAAGCTTTCTTT | CASGRGPSTEAFF
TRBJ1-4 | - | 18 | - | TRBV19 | TGTGCCAGTAGTACCCGAGTACCTCCAGGACACCCCAATGAAAAACTGTTTTTT | CASSTRVPPGHPNEKLFF
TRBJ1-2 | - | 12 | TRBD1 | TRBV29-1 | TGCAGCGCCGACAGGGGGAACTATGGCTACACCTTC | CSADRGNYGYTF
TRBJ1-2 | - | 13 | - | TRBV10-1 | TGCGCCAGCAGTAATAGGACATTCAGTGGCTACACCTTC | CASSNRTFSGYTF
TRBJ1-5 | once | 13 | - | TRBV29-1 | TGCAGCGTTCAGTTTACCTGGAATCAGCCCCAGCATTTT | CSVQFTWNQPQHF
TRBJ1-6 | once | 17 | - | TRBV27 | TGTGCCAGCAGTTTATTGACCGACGCGACGGGGAATTCACCCCTCCACTTT | CASSLLTDATGNSPLHF
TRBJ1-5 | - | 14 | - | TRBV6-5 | TGTGCCAGCAGTTACGACGCGGGGCGACAGCCCCAGCATTTT | CASSYDAGRQPQHF
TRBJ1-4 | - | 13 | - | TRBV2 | TGTGCCAGCAGGTATTCAACTAATGAAAAACTGTTTTTT | CASRYSTNEKLFF
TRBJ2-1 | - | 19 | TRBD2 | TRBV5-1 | TGCGCCAGCAGCCAGACGGGGACAAGACTAGCGGGAGGGCGGAATGAGCAGTTCTTC | CASSQTGTRLAGGRNEQFF
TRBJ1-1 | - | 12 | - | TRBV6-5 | TGTGCCAGCGAGACGGTAGGGGGTGAAGCTTTCTTT | CASETVGGEAFF
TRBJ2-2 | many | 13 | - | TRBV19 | TGTGCCAGTAGTACCTGGGGGGCCGGGGAGCTGTTTTTT | CASSTWGAGELFF
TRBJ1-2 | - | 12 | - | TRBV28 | TGTGCCAGCAGTTTAGGACAGAGTGGCTACACCTTC | CASSLGQSGYTF
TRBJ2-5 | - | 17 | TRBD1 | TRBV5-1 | TGCGCCAGCAGCTTGGCCGTGAGGACAGGGGGCACGGAGACCCAGTACTTC | CASSLAVRTGGTETQYF
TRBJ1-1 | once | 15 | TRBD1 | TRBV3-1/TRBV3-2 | TGTGCCAGCAGCCGAACGGGACAGGGTGCGACTGAAGCTTTCTTT | CASSRTGQGATEAFF
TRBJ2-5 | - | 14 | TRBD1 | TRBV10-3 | TGTGCCATCAGTGAGGGACAGGGGGCAGAGACCCAGTACTTC | CAISEGQGAETQYF